The entry below gives a single TCR beta chain sequence along with its context. The data were taken from a study of control samples from healthy donors and cancer patients. Profiled with immunoSEQ multiplex PCR; TCRdb holds only in-frame clones, not every one. The sample records 150,000 or so clones, approximately 93% being singletons. Germline CDR1 reads MGHDK; CDR2 reads SYGVNS. The CDR3 covers 15 residues. V gave up 4 bases and J gave up 6 bases, with 17 bases separating them. The chain uses TRBV25-1 and TRBJ2-3; TRBD1 is a possible D gene (6 bases). The sequence was obtained from a man younger than 35 in good health. The sample comprised blood. The CDR3 reads CASSGPVTGWDTQYF. The CDR3 bases are TGTGCCAGCAGTGGCCCAGTGACAGGTTGGGATACGCAGTATTTT.